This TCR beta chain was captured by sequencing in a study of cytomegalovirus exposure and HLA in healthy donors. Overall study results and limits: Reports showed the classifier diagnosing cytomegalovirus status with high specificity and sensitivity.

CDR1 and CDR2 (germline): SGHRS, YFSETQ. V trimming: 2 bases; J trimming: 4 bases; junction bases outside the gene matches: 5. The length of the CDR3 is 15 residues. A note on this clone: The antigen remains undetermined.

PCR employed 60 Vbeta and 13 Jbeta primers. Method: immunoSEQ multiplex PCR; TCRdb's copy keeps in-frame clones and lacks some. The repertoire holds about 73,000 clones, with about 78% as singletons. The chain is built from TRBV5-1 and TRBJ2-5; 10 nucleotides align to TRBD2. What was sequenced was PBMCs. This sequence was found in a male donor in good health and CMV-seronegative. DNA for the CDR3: TGCGCCAGCAGCTTTCGACTAGCGGGTAGAGAGACCCAGTACTTC. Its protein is CASSFRLAGRETQYF.